Listed below are T cell receptor beta chains from one sample, sequenced in a study of cytomegalovirus exposure and HLA in healthy donors. TCRdb keeps only in-frame clones here, not all; method: immunoSEQ multiplex PCR. The sample data list around 65,000 clones. Sequenced input: PBMCs. These receptors were taken from a man aged 25-40 years in good health and CMV-seropositive. CDR3s include the opening cysteine and the closing phenylalanine or tryptophan. D genes are given only for firm matches. The size entry is marked missing in some rows and otherwise reads once, few, many or a size class.

CDR3aa | CDR3nt | d_gene | j_gene | v_gene | len | abundance
CASRPTSGRVPNTGELFF | TGTGCCAGCAGGCCCACTAGCGGGAGAGTACCGAACACCGGGGAGCTGTTTTTT | TRBD2 | TRBJ2-2 | TRBV7-9 | 18 | .
CASSSQGTVGDLHF | TGCGCCAGCAGCTCCCAGGGAACCGTTGGGGACCTCCACTTT | . | TRBJ1-6 | TRBV4-1 | 14 | .
CASSEVGTAIYGYTF | TGTGCCAGCAGTGAAGTCGGGACAGCGATCTATGGCTACACCTTC | TRBD1 | TRBJ1-2 | TRBV6-1 | 15 | .
CATFGQGGAEAFF | TGTGCCACATTTGGACAGGGAGGAGCTGAAGCTTTCTTT | TRBD1 | TRBJ1-1 | TRBV6-5 | 13 | .
CAWSPHSGLADHTQYF | TGTGCCTGGAGCCCCCACTCGGGACTCGCGGATCATACGCAGTATTTT | . | TRBJ2-3 | TRBV30 | 16 | .
CASSLSTGGNEQFF | TGTGCCAGCAGCTTATCAACGGGGGGTAATGAGCAGTTCTTC | TRBD2 | TRBJ2-1 | TRBV11-1 | 14 | .
CAISRDRGSGANVLTF | TGTGCCATCAGCCGGGACAGGGGGTCCGGGGCCAACGTCCTGACTTTC | TRBD1 | TRBJ2-6 | TRBV10-3 | 16 | .
CASSQDLWDYQPGGYTF | TGCGCCAGCAGCCAAGATCTTTGGGACTACCAACCGGGAGGCTACACCTTC | . | TRBJ1-2 | TRBV4-1 | 17 | .
CASSPLLGPGTGELFF | TGTGCCAGCAGCCCCCTACTAGGACCTGGCACCGGGGAGCTGTTTTTT | . | TRBJ2-2 | TRBV7-8 | 16 | .
CASSRTSGSMDEQYF | TGCGCCAGCTCCCGGACTAGCGGGAGTATGGACGAGCAGTACTTC | TRBD2 | TRBJ2-7 | TRBV5-1 | 15 | .
CASSQDLTSGSTDTQYF | TGCGCCAGCAGCCAAGATCTCACTAGCGGTAGCACAGATACGCAGTATTTT | TRBD2 | TRBJ2-3 | TRBV4-1 | 17 | .
CASFYSGGASDTQYF | TGTGCCAGCTTTTATAGCGGGGGGGCATCAGATACGCAGTATTTT | TRBD2 | TRBJ2-3 | TRBV6-1 | 15 | .
CATRPERGLGEQYF | TGTGCCACCAGACCTGAAAGGGGTCTGGGCGAGCAGTACTTC | . | TRBJ2-7 | TRBV15 | 14 | .
CAWSVGYGAEGYTF | TGTGCCTGGAGTGTTGGGTATGGGGCGGAGGGCTACACCTTC | . | TRBJ1-2 | TRBV30 | 14 | .
CATGMGQHYEQYF | TGTGCCACCGGTATGGGCCAACACTACGAGCAGTACTTC | . | TRBJ2-7 | TRBV6-5 | 13 | .
CASSEGQIINYGYTF | TGTGCCAGCAGTGAAGGTCAGATAATTAACTATGGCTACACCTTC | . | TRBJ1-2 | TRBV2 | 15 | .
CASSDGTSGGTQETQYF | TGTGCCAGCAGTGACGGGACTAGCGGGGGGACGCAAGAGACCCAGTACTTC | TRBD2 | TRBJ2-5 | TRBV6-4 | 17 | .
CASRSLAEQETQYF | TGTGCCAGCAGGTCACTAGCGGAGCAAGAGACCCAGTACTTC | TRBD2 | TRBJ2-5 | TRBV7-2 | 14 | .
CATSRDQGDSNQPQHF | TGTGCCACCAGCAGAGATCAAGGGGATAGCAATCAGCCCCAGCATTTT | . | TRBJ1-5 | TRBV15 | 16 | .
CASSLGVLASGGSDNEQFF | TGTGCCAGCAGCTTAGGAGTGCTGGCTAGCGGGGGTTCCGACAATGAGCAGTTCTTC | TRBD2 | TRBJ2-1 | TRBV7-2 | 19 | .
CASTSGRAYEQYF | TGCGCCAGCACTAGCGGGAGGGCTTACGAGCAGTACTTC | TRBD2 | TRBJ2-7 | TRBV10-2 | 13 | .
CASTSDSTYEQYF | TGTGCCAGCACCTCGGACAGTACCTACGAGCAGTACTTC | . | TRBJ2-7 | TRBV6-5 | 13 | .
CASSLASGSSYEQYF | TGCGCCAGCAGCTTGGCTAGCGGGAGCTCCTACGAGCAGTACTTC | TRBD2 | TRBJ2-7 | TRBV5-1 | 15 | .
CASSQLTGSNQPQHF | TGTGCCAGCAGTCAACTAACAGGGAGCAATCAGCCCCAGCATTTT | . | TRBJ1-5 | TRBV6-1 | 15 | .
CASSSPAGLKAYGYTF | TGTGCCAGCAGCTCGCCGGCGGGTCTCAAAGCCTATGGCTACACCTTC | . | TRBJ1-2 | TRBV7-9 | 16 | .
CAWSVHRPGGEEGNQPQHF | TGTGCCTGGAGTGTTCATCGGCCAGGGGGCGAAGAAGGCAATCAGCCCCAGCATTTT | TRBD1 | TRBJ1-5 | TRBV30 | 19 | .
CASMMNRGKTNEKLFF | TGCGCCAGCATGATGAATAGGGGTAAAACTAATGAAAAACTGTTTTTT | . | TRBJ1-4 | TRBV10-2 | 16 | .
CASSLTDTQYF | TGTGCCAGCAGCCTAACAGATACGCAGTATTTT | . | TRBJ2-3 | TRBV7-9 | 11 | .
CASSPQGQGNYGYTF | TGTGCCAGCTCACCACAGGGACAGGGCAACTATGGCTACACCTTC | TRBD1 | TRBJ1-2 | TRBV18 | 15 | .
CASSRSPQETQYF | TGTGCCAGCAGTCGTAGCCCACAAGAGACCCAGTACTTC | . | TRBJ2-5 | TRBV7-2 | 13 | .
CASSLWTVPGETQYF | TGTGCCAGCAGCCTCTGGACAGTTCCAGGGGAGACCCAGTACTTC | . | TRBJ2-5 | TRBV5-6 | 15 | .
CASSTGVVENQYF | TGTGCTAGCAGTACAGGGGTTGTCGAGAACCAGTACTTC | TRBD1 | TRBJ2-5 | TRBV7-7 | 13 | .
CASSLGTGVGTEAFF | TGTGCCAGCAGCTTAGGGACAGGGGTTGGCACTGAAGCTTTCTTT | TRBD1 | TRBJ1-1 | TRBV13 | 15 | .
CASSQASGSDEQYF | TGCGCCAGCAGCCAAGCTAGCGGGAGCGACGAGCAGTACTTC | TRBD2 | TRBJ2-7 | TRBV5-1 | 14 | .
CASTVGREVNEQFF | TGTGCCAGTACTGTAGGGCGGGAGGTCAATGAGCAGTTCTTC | TRBD2 | TRBJ2-1 | TRBV5-4 | 14 | .
CASSRGTVDSYEQYF | TGTGCCAGCAGCCGTGGGACAGTGGACTCCTACGAGCAGTACTTC | TRBD1 | TRBJ2-7 | TRBV4-2 | 15 | .
CAWSVLTGVQYF | TGTGCCTGGAGTGTACTGACAGGAGTACAGTACTTC | . | TRBJ2-7 | TRBV30 | 12 | .
CASSPGLAGEGGELFF | TGTGCCAGCAGCCCAGGACTAGCGGGAGAGGGCGGGGAGCTGTTTTTT | TRBD2 | TRBJ2-2 | TRBV9 | 16 | .
CASSWDSQQNYGYTF | TGCGCCAGCAGCTGGGACAGCCAGCAGAACTATGGCTACACCTTC | TRBD1 | TRBJ1-2 | TRBV5-1 | 15 | .
CASSGSSGRALDKQYF | TGTGCCAGCAGCGGGTCTAGCGGGAGGGCCCTAGATAAGCAGTATTTT | TRBD2 | TRBJ2-3 | TRBV9 | 16 | .
CASSEDGGGGHTGELFF | TGTGCCAGCAGCGAAGACGGTGGGGGGGGGCACACCGGGGAGCTGTTTTTT | . | TRBJ2-2 | TRBV9 | 17 | .
CASSPDRGQGYGYTF | TGTGCCAGCAGTCCCGACAGGGGGCAAGGCTATGGCTACACCTTC | TRBD1 | TRBJ1-2 | TRBV6-5 | 15 | .
CASSQYPGTGFTNEKLFF | TGTGCCAGCAGTCAATATCCCGGGACAGGGTTTACTAATGAAAAACTGTTTTTT | TRBD1 | TRBJ1-4 | TRBV11-2 | 18 | .
CTSSQEITALPGGYTF | TGCACCAGCAGCCAAGAGATTACGGCACTACCGGGTGGCTACACCTTC | . | TRBJ1-2 | TRBV1 | 16 | medium-sized
CASRGYSGEETQYF | TGTGCCAGCAGGGGTTATAGCGGGGAGGAGACCCAGTACTTC | TRBD2 | TRBJ2-5 | TRBV2 | 14 | .
CSAPVGQGPNYEQYF | TGCAGCGCGCCAGTAGGGCAGGGGCCCAACTACGAGCAGTACTTC | . | TRBJ2-7 | TRBV29-1 | 15 | .